The 5 T cell receptor beta chains below all came from one sample that was sequenced in a study of blood T cell repertoires in COVID-19. The data were produced by immunoSEQ multiplex PCR, yet TCRdb's version contains in-frame clones alone and is incomplete. The data hold about 240,000 clones, with around 83% observed a single time. Input material: peripheral blood. Receptors were obtained from a woman between 55 and 75 years old with active or convalescent COVID-19.

The gene calls are TRBV5-4 and TRBJ2-2, with D possibly being TRBD2 (6 bases). From germline, CDR1 is SGHNT and CDR2 YYREEE (reference sequence). Trimming left V 4 bases short and J 9 bases short, with 13 bases between. The CDR3 runs 13 residues. CDR3 coding DNA: TGTGCCAGCAGCGGGTGGGGGGACCGGGAGCTGTTTTTT. Its protein is CASSGWGDRELFF.

This sequence joins TRBV5-1 and TRBJ2-2; 7 positions agree with TRBD1. The germline V gene has CDR1 SGHRS and CDR2 YFSETQ. The CDR3 contains 16 residues. The V segment lost 5 bases and the J segment 1 base; nucleotides outside the gene matches: 8. CDR3 bases: TGCGCCAGCAGGCCTCCGGGACAGATGAACACCGGGGAGCTGTTTTTT. Translated, it gives CASRPPGQMNTGELFF.

A single count supports this clone. The chain recombines TRBV6-5 with TRBJ1-2; possible D gene TRBD1, 6 bases. V gave up 10 bases and J gave up 10 bases, with 22 bases separating them. The CDR3 covers 13 residues. Germline lookup yields CDR1 MNHEY and CDR2 SVGAGI. The CDR3 DNA sequence: TGTGCCACAGGGGTCGTGAGAAACAACTACTACACCTTC. This sequence encodes CATGVVRNNYYTF.

J is TRBJ2-5 and V is TRBV5-4; a weak D match, TRBD2 (5 bases). CDR1 is SGHNT and CDR2 is YYREEE in the germline V gene (reference sequence). This CDR3 has 16 amino acids. V was clipped by 4 bases and J by 2 bases, with 18 bases between them. The CDR3 reads CASSHVRGVGQETQYF. The CDR3 bases are TGTGCCAGCAGCCATGTTCGGGGTGTGGGGCAAGAGACCCAGTACTTC.

V is TRBV6-6 and J is TRBJ2-1; TRBD2 aligns across 11 bases. The CDR3 contains 17 residues. Germline V CDR1 and CDR2: MNHNY, SVGAGI (reference sequence). The junction had 10 bases not matched to a gene; V was cut back by 5 bases and J by 4 bases. CDR3 DNA: TGTGCCAGCAGTCAAACTAGCGGGGGCCTCATTTACAATGAGCAGTTCTTC. Its translation: CASSQTSGGLIYNEQFF.